This TCR beta chain was obtained from a study of T cells in Graves' hyperthyroidism and ophthalmopathy. V was clipped by 3 bases and J by 5 bases, with 13 bases between them. The CDR3 length is 13 residues. Germline V gene data show CDR1 as DFQATT and CDR2 as SNEGSKA (reference sequence). Amplification targeted TCR beta CDR3 regions from RNA transcripts. Carried out on the TCR CDR3, a first-round RT-PCR used the HTBI primer set. Each CDR3 protein is one row after TCRdb ran MiXCR on the multiplex PCR reads. The sample has about 270,000 distinct CDR3 sequences, approximately 23% seen once. Sequences were obtained from blood. The sequence derives from a man aged 25 to 40 with Graves' ophthalmopathy. The chain uses TRBV20-1 and TRBJ2-5; D perhaps matches TRBD1 (6 bases). This CDR3 reads CSARPTGFETQYF. The CDR3 DNA sequence: TGCAGTGCTAGGCCCACAGGGTTCGAGACCCAGTACTTC.